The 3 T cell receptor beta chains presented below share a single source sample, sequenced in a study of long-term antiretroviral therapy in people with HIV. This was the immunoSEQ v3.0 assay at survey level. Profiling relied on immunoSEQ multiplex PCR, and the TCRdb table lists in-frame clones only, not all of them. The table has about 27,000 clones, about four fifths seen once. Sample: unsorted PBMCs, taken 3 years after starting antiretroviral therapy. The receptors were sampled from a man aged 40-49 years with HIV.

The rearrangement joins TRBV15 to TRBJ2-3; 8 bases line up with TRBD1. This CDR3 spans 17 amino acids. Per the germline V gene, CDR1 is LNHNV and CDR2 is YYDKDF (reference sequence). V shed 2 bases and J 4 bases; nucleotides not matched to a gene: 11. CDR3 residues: CATSRLPAAGGADTQYF. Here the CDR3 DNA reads TGTGCCACCAGCAGACTCCCCGCGGCAGGGGGCGCAGATACGCAGTATTTT.

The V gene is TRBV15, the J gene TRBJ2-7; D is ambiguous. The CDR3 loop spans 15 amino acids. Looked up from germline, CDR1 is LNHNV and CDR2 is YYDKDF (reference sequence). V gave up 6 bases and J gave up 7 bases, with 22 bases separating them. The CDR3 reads CATRPDSLPYGEQYF. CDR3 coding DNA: TGTGCCACCAGACCAGACTCTCTACCCTATGGTGAGCAGTACTTC.

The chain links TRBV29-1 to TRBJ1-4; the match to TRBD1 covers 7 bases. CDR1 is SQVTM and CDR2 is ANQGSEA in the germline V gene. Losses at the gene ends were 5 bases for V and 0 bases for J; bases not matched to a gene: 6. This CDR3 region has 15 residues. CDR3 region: CSVSGQDTTNEKLFF. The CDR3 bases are TGCAGCGTTTCCGGACAGGATACAACTAATGAAAAACTGTTTTTT.